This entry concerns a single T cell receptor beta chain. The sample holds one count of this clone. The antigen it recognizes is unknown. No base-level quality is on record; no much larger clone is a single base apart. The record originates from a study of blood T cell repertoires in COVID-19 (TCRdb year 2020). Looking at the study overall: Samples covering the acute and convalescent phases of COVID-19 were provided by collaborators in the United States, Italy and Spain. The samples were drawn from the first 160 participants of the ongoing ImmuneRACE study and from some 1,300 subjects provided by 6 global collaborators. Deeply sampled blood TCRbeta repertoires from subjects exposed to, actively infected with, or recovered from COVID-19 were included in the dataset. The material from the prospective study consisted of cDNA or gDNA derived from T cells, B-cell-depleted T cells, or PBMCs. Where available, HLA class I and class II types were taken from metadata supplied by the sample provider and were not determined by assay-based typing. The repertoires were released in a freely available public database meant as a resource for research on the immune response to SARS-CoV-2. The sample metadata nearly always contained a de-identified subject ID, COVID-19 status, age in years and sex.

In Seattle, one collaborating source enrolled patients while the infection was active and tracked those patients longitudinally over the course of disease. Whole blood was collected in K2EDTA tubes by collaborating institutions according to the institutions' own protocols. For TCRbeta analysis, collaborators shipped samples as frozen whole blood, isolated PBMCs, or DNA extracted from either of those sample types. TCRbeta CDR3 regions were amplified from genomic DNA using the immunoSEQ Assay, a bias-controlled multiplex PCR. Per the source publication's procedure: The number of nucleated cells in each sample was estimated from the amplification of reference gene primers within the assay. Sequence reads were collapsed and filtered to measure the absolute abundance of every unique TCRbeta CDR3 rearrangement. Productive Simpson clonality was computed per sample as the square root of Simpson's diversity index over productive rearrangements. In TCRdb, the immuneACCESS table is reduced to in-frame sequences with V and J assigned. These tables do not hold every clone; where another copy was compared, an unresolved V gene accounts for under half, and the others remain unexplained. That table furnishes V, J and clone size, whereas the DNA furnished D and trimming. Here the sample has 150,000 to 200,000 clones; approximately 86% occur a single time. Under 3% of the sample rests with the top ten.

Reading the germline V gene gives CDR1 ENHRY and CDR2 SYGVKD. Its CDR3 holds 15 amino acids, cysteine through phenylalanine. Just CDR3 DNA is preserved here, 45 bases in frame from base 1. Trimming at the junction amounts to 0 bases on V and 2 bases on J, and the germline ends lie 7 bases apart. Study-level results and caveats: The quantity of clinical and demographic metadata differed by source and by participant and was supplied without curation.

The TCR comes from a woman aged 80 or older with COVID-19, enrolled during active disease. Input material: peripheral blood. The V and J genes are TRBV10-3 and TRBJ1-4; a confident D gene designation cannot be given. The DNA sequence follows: TGTGCCATCAGTGAGTCCCCTTCGACTAATGAAAAACTGTTTTTT. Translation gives CAISESPSTNEKLFF.